Listed below are T cell receptor beta chains from one sample, sequenced in a study of cytomegalovirus exposure and HLA in healthy donors. Sequencing used immunoSEQ multiplex PCR; TCRdb keeps in-frame clones, though not all of them. The data show approximately 97,000 clones, with 63% seen just once and approximately 4.3% held by the top ten. Specimen: PBMCs. Receptor source: a human donor in good health. Each CDR3 is given with its conserved first and last residue.

v_gene: TRBV4-1
CDR3aa: CASSQDGNRVWGESDTQYF

v_gene: TRBV30
CDR3aa: CAWNELAGGRDTQYF

v_gene: TRBV6-5
CDR3aa: CASRAGQRYEQYF

v_gene: TRBV14
CDR3aa: CASSPLAGGFSYEQYF

v_gene: TRBV6-5
CDR3aa: CASTLTGRSDGYTF

v_gene: TRBV19
CDR3aa: CASQTGTVNQETQYF

v_gene: TRBV29-1
CDR3aa: CSVETTSGSSYNEQFF

v_gene: TRBV5-1
CDR3aa: CASSLVAGGADTQYF

v_gene: TRBV6-5
CDR3aa: CASSYSTSGTYEQYF

v_gene: TRBV10-2
CDR3aa: CASSIQPIYGYTF

v_gene: TRBV7-9
CDR3aa: CASSFGAGADTQYF